These 10 T cell receptor beta chains were sequenced from one sample in a study of T cells in Graves' hyperthyroidism and ophthalmopathy. Amplification yielded TCR beta CDR3 regions, with RNA transcripts as the source. The TCR CDR3 was amplified in a first-round RT-PCR using the HTBI primer set. TCRdb analysed the multiplex PCR reads with MiXCR anew, one entry per CDR3 protein. In the table there are 500,000 to 750,000 distinct CDR3 sequences, 14% of which are singletons. The sample taken for sequencing was blood. Receptors were obtained from a young woman with Graves' ophthalmopathy.

This clonotype showed up many times. This chain uses TRBV29-1 with TRBJ2-7; the match to TRBD2 covers 11 bases. J was trimmed by 6 bases and V by 4 bases; bases with no gene match: 5. CDR3 size: 13 residues. Germline V CDR1 and CDR2: SQVTM, ANQGSEA. CDR3 sequence (DNA): TGCAGCGTTGGACTAGCGGGATCCCCCGAGCAGTACTTC. This encodes CSVGLAGSPEQYF.

This clonotype was picked up a small number of times. The chain employs TRBV6-5 and TRBJ1-2; a weak D match, TRBD1 (6 bases). This CDR3 region has 17 residues. V was pared by 0 bases and J by 5 bases, with 19 bases between. Germline CDR1 reads MNHEY; CDR2 reads SVGAGI. The CDR3 DNA reads TGTGCCAGCAGTTACTCGATCGTGGGGGCTGGTGGATATGGCTACACCTTC. As protein: CASSYSIVGAGGYGYTF.

This clonotype turned up a few times. V and J are TRBV16 and TRBJ1-2; 9 bases fit TRBD1. Germline CDR1 and CDR2: KGHSY and FQNENV. Trimming removed 7 bases from V and 2 bases from J; junction bases left unmatched: 8. The CDR3 covers 15 residues. DNA of the CDR3: TGTGCCAGCACCATAGTACAGGGGGCGAACTATGGCTACACCTTC. It translates to CASTIVQGANYGYTF.

J is TRBJ1-4 and V is TRBV30; D unclear. The CDR3 length is 12 residues. The ends were cut back, 4 bases at V and 4 bases at J, with 7 bases in the middle. Germline V gene lookup returns CDR1 GTSNPN and CDR2 SVGIG (reference sequence). CDR3 protein: CAWTRLNEKLFF. In DNA, the CDR3 is TGTGCCTGGACACGTCTTAATGAAAAACTGTTTTTT. Combining the CDR3 with reference TRBV30 and TRBJ1-4 gives the whole variable domain SQTIHQWPATLVQPVGSPLSLECTVEGTSNPNLYWYRQAAGRGLQLLFYSVGIGQISSEVPQNLSASRPQDRQFILSSKKLLLSDSGFYLCAWTRLNEKLFFGSGTQLSVL.

This clonotype has a handful of counts. V and J are TRBV9 and TRBJ2-1, with 11 positions matching TRBD1. Losses at the gene ends were 0 bases for V and 7 bases for J; bases not matched to a gene: 6. This CDR3 contains 16 residues. Germline-derived CDR1 and CDR2 are SGDLS and YYNGEE. The CDR3 loop reads CASSVGGQGASNEQFF. CDR3 DNA: TGTGCCAGCAGCGTAGGAGGACAGGGGGCTTCAAATGAGCAGTTCTTC.

This clonotype appeared many times. The rearrangement joins TRBV28 to TRBJ2-1, with D tentatively TRBD2 (6 bases). The CDR3 extends over 15 amino acids. The germline V and J ends were trimmed by 6 bases and 7 bases, with 19 bases remaining between them. Germline V CDR1 and CDR2: MDHEN, SYDVKM. CDR3 residues: CASSPSAGIKNEQFF. The CDR3 nucleotides read TGTGCCAGCAGCCCCTCGGCGGGAATTAAAAATGAGCAGTTCTTC.

The chain joins TRBV6-1 to TRBJ1-5; the match to TRBD1 covers 9 bases. Germline CDR1 and CDR2: MNHNS and SASEGT. Trimming removed 4 bases from V and 16 bases from J; junction bases left unmatched: 14. This CDR3 is built from 14 residues. CDR3 residues: CASSATGGPGPAHF. Written as DNA, the CDR3 is TGTGCCAGCAGTGCGACAGGGGGGCCCGGGCCAGCTCATTTT.

This clonotype showed up many times. The chain joins TRBV24-1 to TRBJ2-3; 16 positions match TRBD2. CDR1 KGHDR and CDR2 SFDVKD come from the germline V gene. This CDR3 is 21 amino acids long. The ends lost 3 bases at V and 6 bases at J; junction bases unmatched: 17. The DNA of the CDR3 is TGTGCCACCAGTGATCCTACTGAGGGACTAGCGGGAGGGCCCACCCAGGATACGCAGTATTTT. Translation: CATSDPTEGLAGGPTQDTQYF.

This clonotype was recorded at least ten times. The chain carries TRBV9 and TRBJ2-1, with a possible D match to TRBD2 (6 bases). V lost 0 bases, J lost 1 base, and 8 bases lay in between. Per the germline V gene, CDR1 is SGDLS and CDR2 is YYNGEE. The CDR3 runs 15 residues. CDR3 in amino acids: CASSVEAGSYNEQFF. DNA for the CDR3: TGTGCCAGCAGCGTAGAGGCGGGATCCTACAATGAGCAGTTCTTC.

The gene calls are TRBV20-1 and TRBJ1-1; the D gene is possibly TRBD1 (5 bases). The CDR3 has 13 residues. Per the germline V gene, CDR1 is DFQATT and CDR2 is SNEGSKA (reference sequence). Trimming left V 6 bases short and J 5 bases short, with 16 bases between. CDR3 sequence reads: CSAPNEGMTEAFF. CDR3 bases: TGCAGTGCCCCGAACGAGGGGATGACTGAAGCTTTCTTT.